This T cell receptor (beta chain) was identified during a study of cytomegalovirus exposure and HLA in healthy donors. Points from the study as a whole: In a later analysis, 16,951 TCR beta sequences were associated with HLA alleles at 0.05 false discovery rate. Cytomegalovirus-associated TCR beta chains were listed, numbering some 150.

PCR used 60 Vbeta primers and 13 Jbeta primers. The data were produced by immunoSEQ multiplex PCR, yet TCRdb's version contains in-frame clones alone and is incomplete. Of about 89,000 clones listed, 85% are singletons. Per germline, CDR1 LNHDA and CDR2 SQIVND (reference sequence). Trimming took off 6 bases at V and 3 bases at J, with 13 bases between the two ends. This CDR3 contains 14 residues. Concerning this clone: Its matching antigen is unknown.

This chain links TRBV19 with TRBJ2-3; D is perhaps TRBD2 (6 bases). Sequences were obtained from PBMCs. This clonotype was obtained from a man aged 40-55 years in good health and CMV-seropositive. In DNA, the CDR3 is TGTGCCAGTAGGTTTCGGGGGTCTACAGATACGCAGTATTTT. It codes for CASRFRGSTDTQYF.